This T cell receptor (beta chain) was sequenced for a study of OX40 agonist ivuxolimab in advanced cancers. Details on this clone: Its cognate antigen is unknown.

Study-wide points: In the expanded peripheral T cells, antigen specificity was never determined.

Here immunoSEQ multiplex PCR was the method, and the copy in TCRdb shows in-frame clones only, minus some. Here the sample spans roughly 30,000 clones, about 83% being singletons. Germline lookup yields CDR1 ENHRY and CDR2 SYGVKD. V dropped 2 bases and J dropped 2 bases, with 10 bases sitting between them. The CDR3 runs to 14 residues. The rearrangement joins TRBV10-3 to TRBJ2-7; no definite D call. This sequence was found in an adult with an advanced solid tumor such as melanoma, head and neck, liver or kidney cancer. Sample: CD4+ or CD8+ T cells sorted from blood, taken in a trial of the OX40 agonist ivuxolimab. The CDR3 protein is CAISEREVAYEQYF. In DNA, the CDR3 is TGTGCCATCAGTGAGAGGGAAGTGGCCTACGAGCAGTACTTC.